The 10 T cell receptor beta chains given below trace back to one sample, sequenced in a study of cytomegalovirus exposure and HLA in healthy donors. PCR amplification relied on 60 Vbeta primers (plus 13 Jbeta primers). Some clones are missing from TCRdb's copy, which holds only in-frame ones; the method was immunoSEQ multiplex PCR. The sample records 150,000 to 200,000 clones, about 80% being singletons. Sequenced: PBMCs. Every receptor here comes from a female donor in good health and CMV-seronegative.

This chain connects TRBV2 to TRBJ2-1; D is unclear. V gave up 1 base and J gave up 9 bases, with 13 bases separating them. The germline gives CDR1 SNHLY, CDR2 FYNNEI. The CDR3 spans 14 residues. CDR3 in DNA: TGTGCCAGCAGTGAAGTGACAAGTCTGGGTGAGCAGTTCTTC. Protein: CASSEVTSLGEQFF.

The rearrangement links TRBV27 to TRBJ1-2, with D maybe TRBD1 (5 bases). Germline V gene sequence: CDR1 MNHEY, CDR2 SMNVEV (reference sequence). Trimming took off 4 bases at V and 3 bases at J, with 15 bases between the two ends. The CDR3 runs 15 residues. The CDR3 loop is CASSSAGRDDYGYTF. Written as DNA, the CDR3 is TGTGCCAGCAGTTCCGCCGGGAGGGACGACTATGGCTACACCTTC.

This clone has a handful of counts. V and J are TRBV11-2 and TRBJ2-3; 10 bases map to TRBD1. The V gene end was trimmed by 4 bases and the J gene end by 2 bases; junction bases not matched to a gene: 3. CDR1 SGHAT and CDR2 FQNNGV come from the germline V gene. The CDR3 is made up of 15 amino acids. The CDR3 reads CASSSTGGFTDTQYF. CDR3 nucleotide sequence: TGTGCCAGCAGCTCGACAGGGGGCTTCACAGATACGCAGTATTTT.

The chain couples TRBV5-1 to TRBJ2-2; the match to TRBD1 covers 8 bases. V lost 5 bases, J lost 5 bases, and 8 bases stayed unmatched. Germline V gene data show CDR1 as SGHRS and CDR2 as YFSETQ. This CDR3 has 15 residues. The CDR3 sequence is CASSTTGASTGELFF. The CDR3 region has the DNA TGCGCCAGCAGTACGACAGGGGCGTCAACCGGGGAGCTGTTTTTT.

The rearrangement uses TRBV6-6 and TRBJ2-2; the D gene is possibly TRBD1 (6 bases). Trimming stripped 7 bases from V and 9 bases from J, with 9 bases between. CDR3 length: 11 amino acids. Germline V lookup: CDR1 MNHNY, CDR2 SVGAGI (reference sequence). In DNA, the CDR3 is TGTGCCAGCACCCAGGGGTGGGAGCTGTTTTTT. The encoded protein is CASTQGWELFF.

The chain combines TRBV6-6 with TRBJ2-4; maybe TRBD2 (5 bases). This CDR3 comprises 14 residues. The V gene's germline CDR1 is MNHNY and CDR2 SVGAGI (reference sequence). Trimming shortened V by 6 bases and J by 0 bases, and 9 bases separated the two germline ends. For the CDR3, the DNA is TGTGCCAGCAGGGAGGCCGGAGCCAAAAACATTCAGTACTTC. Encoded protein: CASREAGAKNIQYF.

In its sample, this clone was seen once. The chain couples TRBV18 to TRBJ2-7; no firm D call. The V end lost 5 bases, the J end lost 2 bases, and 10 bases lay between the germline ends. In germline, CDR1 is KGHSH, CDR2 LQKENI. This CDR3 has 13 residues. The CDR3 DNA reads TGTGCCAGCTCAGTTCTCGACACCTACGAGCAGTACTTC. This translates into CASSVLDTYEQYF.

V gene TRBV27 combines with J gene TRBJ2-7, with a possible D match to TRBD1 (5 bases). This CDR3 is 13 amino acids long. Germline V lookup: CDR1 MNHEY, CDR2 SMNVEV (reference sequence). V was cut by 3 bases and J by 0 bases, with 6 bases left in between. The chain's CDR3 is CASSFGASYEQYF. For the CDR3, the DNA is TGTGCCAGCAGTTTTGGGGCCTCCTACGAGCAGTACTTC.

J is TRBJ1-2 and V is TRBV27; no reliable D call. Germline V CDR1 and CDR2: MNHEY, SMNVEV (reference sequence). V gave up 3 bases and J gave up 2 bases, with 7 bases separating them. The CDR3 is 13 amino acids. Written as DNA, the CDR3 is TGTGCCAGCAGTTTGTTTGTAAACTATGGCTACACCTTC. As protein: CASSLFVNYGYTF.

The rearrangement links TRBV5-1 to TRBJ2-6, with D possibly TRBD2 on 5 matching bases. The V gene lost 0 bases and the J gene lost 4 bases, with 11 bases spanning the gap. This CDR3 has 16 amino acids. Per germline, CDR1 SGHRS and CDR2 YFSETQ. DNA for the CDR3: TGCGCCAGCAGCTTGGGGTATTCGGGAGGGGCCAACGTCCTGACTTTC. Its protein product is CASSLGYSGGANVLTF.